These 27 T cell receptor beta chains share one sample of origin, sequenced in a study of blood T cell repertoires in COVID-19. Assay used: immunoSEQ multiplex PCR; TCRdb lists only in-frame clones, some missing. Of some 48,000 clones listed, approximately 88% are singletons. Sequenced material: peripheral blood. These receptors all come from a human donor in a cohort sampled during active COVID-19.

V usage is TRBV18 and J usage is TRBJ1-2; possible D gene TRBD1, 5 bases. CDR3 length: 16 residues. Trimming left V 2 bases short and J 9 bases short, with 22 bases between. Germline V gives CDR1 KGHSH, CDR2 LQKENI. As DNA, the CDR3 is TGTGCCAGCTCACCAGTTGCTCAGGGCCCTTCTTCGAGCTACACCTTC. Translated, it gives CASSPVAQGPSSSYTF.

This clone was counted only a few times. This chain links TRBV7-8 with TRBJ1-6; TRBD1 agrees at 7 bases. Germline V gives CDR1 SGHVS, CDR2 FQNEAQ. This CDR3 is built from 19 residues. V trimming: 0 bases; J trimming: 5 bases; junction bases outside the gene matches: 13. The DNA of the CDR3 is TGTGCCAGCAGCTTAGCGCTGAGGGGGCGAGGGGGAAATAATTCACCCCTCCACTTT. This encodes CASSLALRGRGGNNSPLHF.

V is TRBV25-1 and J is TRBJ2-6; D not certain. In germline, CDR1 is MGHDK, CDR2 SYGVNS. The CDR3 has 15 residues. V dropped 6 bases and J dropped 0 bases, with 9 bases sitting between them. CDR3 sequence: CASSPATSGANVLTF. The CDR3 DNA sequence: TGTGCCAGCAGCCCAGCGACCTCTGGGGCCAACGTCCTGACTTTC.

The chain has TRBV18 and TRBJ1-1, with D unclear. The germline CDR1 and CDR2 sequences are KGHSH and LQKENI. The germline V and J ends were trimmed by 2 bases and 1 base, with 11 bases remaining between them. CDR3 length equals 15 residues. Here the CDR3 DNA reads TGTGCCAGCTCACCATTTCCCACATGGAACACTGAAGCTTTCTTT. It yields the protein CASSPFPTWNTEAFF.

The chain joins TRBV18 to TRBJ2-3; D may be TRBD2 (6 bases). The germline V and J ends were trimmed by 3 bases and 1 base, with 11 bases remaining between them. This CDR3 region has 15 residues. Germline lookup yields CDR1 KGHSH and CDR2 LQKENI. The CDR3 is CASSPFSGGTDTQYF. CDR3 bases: TGTGCCAGCTCACCGTTTTCGGGGGGCACAGATACGCAGTATTTT.

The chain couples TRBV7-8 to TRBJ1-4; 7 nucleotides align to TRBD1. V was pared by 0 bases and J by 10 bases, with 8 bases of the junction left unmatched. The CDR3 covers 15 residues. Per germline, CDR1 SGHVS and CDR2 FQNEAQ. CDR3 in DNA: TGTGCCAGCAGCTTAGCGCATACAGGGGCGGCAAAACTGTTTTTT. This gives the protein CASSLAHTGAAKLFF.

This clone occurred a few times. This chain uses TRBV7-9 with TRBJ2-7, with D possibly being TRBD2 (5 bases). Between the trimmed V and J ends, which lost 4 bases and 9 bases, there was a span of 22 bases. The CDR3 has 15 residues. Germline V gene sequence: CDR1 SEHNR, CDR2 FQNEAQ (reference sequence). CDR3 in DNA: TGTGCCAGCAGCTCTAGCCGGGTTCCTTACGAGCGGCAGTACTTC. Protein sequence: CASSSSRVPYERQYF. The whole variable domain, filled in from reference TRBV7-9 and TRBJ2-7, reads DTGVSQNPRHKITKRGQNVTFRCDPISEHNRLYWYRQTLGQGPEFLTYFQNEAQLEKSRLLSDRFSAERPKGSFSTLEIQRTEQGDSAMYLCASSSSRVPYERQYFGPGTRLTVT.

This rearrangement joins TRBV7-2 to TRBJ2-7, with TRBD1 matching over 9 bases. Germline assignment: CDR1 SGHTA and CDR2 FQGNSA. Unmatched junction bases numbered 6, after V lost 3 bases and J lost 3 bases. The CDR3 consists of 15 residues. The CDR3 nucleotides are TGTGCCAGCAGCTTCACCGGGACAGGGAACTACGAGCAGTACTTC. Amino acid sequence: CASSFTGTGNYEQYF. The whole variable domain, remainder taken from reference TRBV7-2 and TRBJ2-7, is GAGVSQSPSNKVTEKGKDVELRCDPISGHTALYWYRQSLGQGLEFLIYFQGNSAPDKSGLPSDRFSAERTGGSVSTLTIQRTQQEDSAVYLCASSFTGTGNYEQYFGPGTRLTVT.

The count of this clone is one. CDR3 in DNA: TGTGCCAGCAGCTGGCACTCGGGACAGGGTAAATACGAGCAGTACTTC. Its protein product is CASSWHSGQGKYEQYF. The chain links TRBV5-4 to TRBJ2-7, with 9 bases fitting TRBD1. There are 16 residues in the CDR3. CDR1 and CDR2 (germline): SGHNT, YYREEE (reference sequence). With V trimmed by 3 bases and J by 4 bases, 11 bases remained unmatched.

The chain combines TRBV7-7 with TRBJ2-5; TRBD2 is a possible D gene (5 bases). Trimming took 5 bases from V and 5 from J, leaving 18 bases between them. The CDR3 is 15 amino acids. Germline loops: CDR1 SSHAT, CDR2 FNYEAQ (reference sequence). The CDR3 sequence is CASSGGPMTGETQYF. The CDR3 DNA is TGTGCCAGCAGCGGCGGACCAATGACGGGGGAGACCCAGTACTTC.

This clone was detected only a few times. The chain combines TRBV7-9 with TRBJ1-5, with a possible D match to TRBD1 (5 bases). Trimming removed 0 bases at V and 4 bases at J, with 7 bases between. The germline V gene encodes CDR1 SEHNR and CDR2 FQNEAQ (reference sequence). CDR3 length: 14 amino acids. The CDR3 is CASSLASGNQPQHF. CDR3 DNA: TGTGCCAGCAGCTTAGCCTCAGGGAATCAGCCCCAGCATTTT.

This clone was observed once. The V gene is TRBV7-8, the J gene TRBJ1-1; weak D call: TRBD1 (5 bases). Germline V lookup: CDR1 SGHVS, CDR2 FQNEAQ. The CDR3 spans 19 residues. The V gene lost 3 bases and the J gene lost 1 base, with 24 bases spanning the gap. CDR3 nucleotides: TGTGCCAGCAGCTTGATAACCCCCGGGGGGTGGGGAACGAACACTGAAGCTTTCTTT. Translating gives CASSLITPGGWGTNTEAFF.

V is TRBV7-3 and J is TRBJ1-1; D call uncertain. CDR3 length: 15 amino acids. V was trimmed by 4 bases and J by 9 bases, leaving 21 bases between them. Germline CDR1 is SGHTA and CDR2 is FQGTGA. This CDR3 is CASSSSAAGVSKAFF. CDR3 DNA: TGTGCCAGCAGCTCTTCAGCGGCGGGAGTATCAAAAGCTTTCTTT.

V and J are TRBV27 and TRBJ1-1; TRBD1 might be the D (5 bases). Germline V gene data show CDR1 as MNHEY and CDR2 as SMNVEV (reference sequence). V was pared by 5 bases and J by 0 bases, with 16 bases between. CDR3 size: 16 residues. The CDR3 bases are TGTGCCAGCAGTCCACACTCGACAGAGCTGAACACTGAAGCTTTCTTT. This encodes CASSPHSTELNTEAFF.

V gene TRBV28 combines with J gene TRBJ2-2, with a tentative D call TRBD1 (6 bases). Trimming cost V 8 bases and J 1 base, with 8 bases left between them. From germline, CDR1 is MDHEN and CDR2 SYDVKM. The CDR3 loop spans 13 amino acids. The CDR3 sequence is CASDRRNTGELFF. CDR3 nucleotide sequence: TGTGCCAGCGACAGGCGGAACACCGGGGAGCTGTTTTTT.

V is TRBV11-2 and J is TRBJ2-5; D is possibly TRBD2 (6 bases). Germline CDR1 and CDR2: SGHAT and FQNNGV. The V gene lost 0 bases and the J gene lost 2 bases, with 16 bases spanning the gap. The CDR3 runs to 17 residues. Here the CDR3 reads CASSLDLARGRQETQYF. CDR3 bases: TGTGCCAGCAGCTTAGATCTAGCCCGGGGGAGGCAAGAGACCCAGTACTTC.

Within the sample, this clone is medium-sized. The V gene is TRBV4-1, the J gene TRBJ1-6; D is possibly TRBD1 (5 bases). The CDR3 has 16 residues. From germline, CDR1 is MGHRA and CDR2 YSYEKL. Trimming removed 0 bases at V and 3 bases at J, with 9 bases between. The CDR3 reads CASSQDITGYNSPLHF. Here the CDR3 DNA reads TGCGCCAGCAGCCAAGATATTACAGGCTATAATTCACCCCTCCACTTT.

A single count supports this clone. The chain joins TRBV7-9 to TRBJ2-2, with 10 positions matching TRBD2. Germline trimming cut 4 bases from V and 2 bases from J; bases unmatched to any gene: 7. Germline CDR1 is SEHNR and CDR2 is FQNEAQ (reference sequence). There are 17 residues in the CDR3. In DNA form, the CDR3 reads TGTGCCAGCAGCTCTAAGCTAGCGGGGGAAAACACCGGGGAGCTGTTTTTT. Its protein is CASSSKLAGENTGELFF.

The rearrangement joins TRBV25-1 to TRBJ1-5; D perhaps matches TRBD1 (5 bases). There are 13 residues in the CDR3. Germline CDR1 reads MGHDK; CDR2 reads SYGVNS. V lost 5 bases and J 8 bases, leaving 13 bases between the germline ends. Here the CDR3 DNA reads TGTGCCAGCAGTCAGGGCGTCCGCGAGCCCCAGCATTTT. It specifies CASSQGVREPQHF. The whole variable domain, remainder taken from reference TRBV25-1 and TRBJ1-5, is EADIYQTPRYLVIGTGKKITLECSQTMGHDKMYWYQQDPGMELHLIHYSYGVNSTEKGDLSSESTVSRIRTEHFPLTLESARPSHTSQYLCASSQGVREPQHFGDGTRLSIL.

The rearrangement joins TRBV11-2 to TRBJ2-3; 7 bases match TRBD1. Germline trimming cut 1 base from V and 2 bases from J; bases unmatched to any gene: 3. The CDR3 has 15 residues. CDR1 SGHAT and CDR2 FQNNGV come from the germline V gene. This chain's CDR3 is CASSLGGQPTDTQYF. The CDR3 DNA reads TGTGCCAGCAGCTTAGGGGGACAGCCCACAGATACGCAGTATTTT.

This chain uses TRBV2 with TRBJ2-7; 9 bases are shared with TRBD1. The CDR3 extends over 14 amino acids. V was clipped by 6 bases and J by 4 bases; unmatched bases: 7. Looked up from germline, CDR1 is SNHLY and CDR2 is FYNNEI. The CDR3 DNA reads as TGTGCCAGCAGGGAGACAGGGGGATCGTACGAGCAGTACTTC. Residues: CASRETGGSYEQYF.

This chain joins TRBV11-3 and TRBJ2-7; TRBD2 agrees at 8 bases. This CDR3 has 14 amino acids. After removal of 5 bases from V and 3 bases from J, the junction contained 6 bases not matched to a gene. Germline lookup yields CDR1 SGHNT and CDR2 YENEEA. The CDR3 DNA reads TGTGCCAGCAGCCCCGGGGGGGCCCTCTACGAGCAGTACTTC. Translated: CASSPGGALYEQYF. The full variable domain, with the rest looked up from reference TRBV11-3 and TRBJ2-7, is EAGVVQSPRYKIIEKKQPVAFWCNPISGHNTLYWYLQNLGQGPELLIRYENEEAVDDSQLPKDRFSAERLKGVDSTLKIQPAELGDSAVYLCASSPGGALYEQYFGPGTRLTVT.

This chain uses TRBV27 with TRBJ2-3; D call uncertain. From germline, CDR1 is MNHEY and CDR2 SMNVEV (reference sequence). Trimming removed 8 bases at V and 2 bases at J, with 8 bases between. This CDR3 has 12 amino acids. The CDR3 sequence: CASRSLTDTQYF. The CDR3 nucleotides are TGTGCCAGCCGTAGCCTCACAGATACGCAGTATTTT.

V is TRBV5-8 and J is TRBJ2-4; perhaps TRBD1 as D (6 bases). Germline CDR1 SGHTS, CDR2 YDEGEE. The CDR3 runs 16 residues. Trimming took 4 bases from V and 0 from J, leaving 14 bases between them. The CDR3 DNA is TGTGCCAGCAGCCTAGGGACATATCTAGCCAAAAACATTCAGTACTTC. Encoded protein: CASSLGTYLAKNIQYF.

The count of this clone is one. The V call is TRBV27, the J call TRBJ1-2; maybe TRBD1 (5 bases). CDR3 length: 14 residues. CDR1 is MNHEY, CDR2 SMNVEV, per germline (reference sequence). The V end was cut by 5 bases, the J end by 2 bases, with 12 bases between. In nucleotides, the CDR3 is TGTGCCAGCAGTCCCACTGGGGGGAACTATGGCTACACCTTC. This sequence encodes CASSPTGGNYGYTF.

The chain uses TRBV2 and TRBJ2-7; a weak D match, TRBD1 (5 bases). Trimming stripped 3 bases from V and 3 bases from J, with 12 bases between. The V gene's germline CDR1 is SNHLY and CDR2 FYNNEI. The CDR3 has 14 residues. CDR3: CASSEGLGVYEQYF. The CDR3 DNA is TGTGCCAGCAGTGAGGGGCTAGGGGTCTACGAGCAGTACTTC.

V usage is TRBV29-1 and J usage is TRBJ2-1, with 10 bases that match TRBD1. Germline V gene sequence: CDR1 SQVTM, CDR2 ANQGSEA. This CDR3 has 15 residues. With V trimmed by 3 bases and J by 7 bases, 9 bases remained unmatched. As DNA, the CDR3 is TGCAGCGTTGACGGCCCGACAGGGGGCGAGAATGAGCAGTTCTTC. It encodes CSVDGPTGGENEQFF.